A selection of T cell receptor beta chains follows, all from one sample in a study of cytomegalovirus exposure and HLA in healthy donors. Produced via immunoSEQ multiplex PCR; TCRdb's table is partial and in-frame only. The sample includes 150,000 to 200,000 clones, about 9.4% seen only once; the top ten take 1% to 1.5%. Sequencing was performed on PBMCs. These receptors were obtained from a woman aged 25 to 39 in good health and CMV-seropositive. Both conserved end residues are part of each CDR3. The D gene is left open where the match is weak. Expanded clones get a size class; other rows say once, few or many, or leave the size out.

CDR3	DNA	J	size	D	V
CASSIDRLRTFEQYF	TGTGCCAGTAGTATAGACCGGCTCAGGACTTTCGAGCAGTACTTC	TRBJ2-7	-	-	TRBV19
CASSQQPDRTYEQYF	TGTGCCAGCAGCCAACAACCTGACAGAACCTACGAGCAGTACTTC	TRBJ2-7	-	-	TRBV4-2
CAWKELLAGGYNEQFF	TGTGCCTGGAAGGAGCTTTTAGCGGGAGGCTACAATGAGCAGTTCTTC	TRBJ2-1	-	TRBD2	TRBV30
CASSISRGQPQHF	TGTGCCAGTAGTATCTCAAGAGGGCAGCCCCAGCATTTT	TRBJ1-5	-	-	TRBV19
CASSLGASVRSDTQYF	TGTGCCAGCAGCTTAGGGGCTAGCGTTAGGTCAGATACGCAGTATTTT	TRBJ2-3	-	-	TRBV11-2
CASSLTSGPQGANVLTF	TGTGCCAGCAGCTTAACTAGCGGCCCCCAGGGGGCCAACGTCCTGACTTTC	TRBJ2-6	few	TRBD2	TRBV7-9
CASSLPDRRDEQFF	TGTGCCAGCAGCCTGCCCGACAGGCGGGATGAGCAGTTCTTC	TRBJ2-1	-	-	TRBV27
CASSQVTGVTDTQYF	TGCGCCAGCAGCCAAGTTACGGGAGTCACAGATACGCAGTATTTT	TRBJ2-3	-	-	TRBV4-1
CASSSGMSYTIYF	TGTGCCAGCAGCTCCGGGATGTCTTACACCATATATTTT	TRBJ1-3	-	-	TRBV13
CASSEGTSGPYEQYF	TGCGCCAGCAGCGAGGGGACTAGCGGACCCTACGAGCAGTACTTC	TRBJ2-7	-	TRBD2	TRBV5-1
CSVDGQADTGELFF	TGCAGCGTTGACGGACAGGCAGACACCGGGGAGCTGTTTTTT	TRBJ2-2	few	TRBD1	TRBV29-1
CASSPRDYSPLHF	TGTGCCAGTAGTCCCAGGGATTATTCACCCCTCCACTTT	TRBJ1-6	-	-	TRBV19
CASSLAGRDRGLVRYTF	TGTGCCAGCAGCTTAGCCGGGCGGGACAGGGGGCTTGTCCGCTACACCTTC	TRBJ1-2	-	TRBD1	TRBV7-9
CASSVSGASYEQYF	TGTGCCAGCAGCGTGTCAGGGGCGTCCTACGAGCAGTACTTC	TRBJ2-7	few	-	TRBV9
CASRGQGEGTDTQYF	TGTGCCAGCAGAGGACAGGGAGAGGGCACAGATACGCAGTATTTT	TRBJ2-3	few	TRBD1	TRBV6-5
CASSRAGVTEAFF	TGTGCCAGCAGTCGGGCAGGGGTCACTGAAGCTTTCTTT	TRBJ1-1	few	-	TRBV7-2
CAWSVSEVHREQYF	TGTGCCTGGAGTGTTTCCGAGGTTCATCGAGAGCAGTACTTC	TRBJ2-7	-	-	TRBV30
CASSLAGGNEQFF	TGTGCCAGCAGCTTAGCGGGAGGCAATGAGCAGTTCTTC	TRBJ2-1	-	-	TRBV7-7
CASSDEAVVTSEQYF	TGTGCCAGCAGTGACGAGGCGGTGGTAACTTCCGAGCAGTACTTC	TRBJ2-7	-	-	TRBV2
CASSVGVQGLYEQYF	TGTGCCAGCAGCGTAGGCGTACAGGGTCTCTACGAGCAGTACTTC	TRBJ2-7	few	-	TRBV9
CASSPRTGTTEAFF	TGTGCCAGCAGCCCTAGGACAGGGACCACTGAAGCTTTCTTT	TRBJ1-1	-	TRBD1	TRBV9
CAIRRGTEAFF	TGTGCCATCCGAAGGGGGACTGAAGCTTTCTTT	TRBJ1-1	few	-	TRBV6-1
CASSFPGGGRSSYNEQFF	TGTGCCAGCAGCTTCCCAGGCGGGGGGAGAAGCTCCTACAATGAGCAGTTCTTC	TRBJ2-1	-	TRBD2	TRBV5-4
CSIRQGAAYGYTF	TGCAGCATTAGACAGGGGGCGGCCTATGGCTACACCTTC	TRBJ1-2	few	TRBD1	TRBV29-1
CSARGDNEQFF	TGCAGTGCTAGAGGAGACAATGAGCAGTTCTTC	TRBJ2-1	few	-	TRBV20-1
CASSWTSGLFTDTQYF	TGTGCCAGCTCCTGGACTAGCGGATTGTTCACAGATACGCAGTATTTT	TRBJ2-3	few	TRBD2	TRBV25-1
CASSDRRGASGRREQYF	TGTGCCAGCAGTGATAGGCGCGGGGCTAGCGGGAGGAGGGAGCAGTACTTC	TRBJ2-7	-	TRBD2	TRBV6-1
CASKQGQGAREQFF	TGTGCCAGCAAACAGGGACAGGGGGCACGGGAGCAGTTCTTC	TRBJ2-1	few	TRBD1	TRBV7-8
CASSLTGADRTDTQYF	TGTGCCAGCAGCCTAACAGGGGCGGACCGCACAGATACGCAGTATTTT	TRBJ2-3	-	TRBD1	TRBV11-2
CASSYGRGGEQYF	TGTGCCAGCAGTTATGGGAGAGGAGGCGAGCAGTACTTC	TRBJ2-7	few	-	TRBV6-5
CASSLRQGQETQYF	TGTGCCAGCAGCTTAAGACAGGGGCAAGAGACCCAGTACTTC	TRBJ2-5	-	TRBD1	TRBV7-2
CAWSSSAEYYGYTF	TGTGCCTGGAGTTCATCGGCGGAATACTATGGCTACACCTTC	TRBJ1-2	few	-	TRBV30
CASNLPGGDEQYF	TGTGCCAGCAATCTCCCAGGGGGCGACGAGCAGTACTTC	TRBJ2-7	-	TRBD1	TRBV28
CASSVGVGSPLHF	TGTGCCAGCAGTGTAGGGGTGGGTTCACCCCTCCACTTT	TRBJ1-6	-	-	TRBV25-1
CASSLRLAATGELFF	TGCGCCAGCAGCTTGAGACTAGCGGCTACCGGGGAGCTGTTTTTT	TRBJ2-2	few	TRBD2	TRBV5-1
CASSHSGTGVTGELFF	TGCGCCAGCAGCCATTCCGGGACAGGGGTCACCGGGGAGCTGTTTTTT	TRBJ2-2	-	TRBD1	TRBV4-1
CASSYSTSGKEQFF	TGTGCCAGCAGTTACTCGACTAGCGGGAAGGAGCAGTTCTTC	TRBJ2-1	-	TRBD2	TRBV6-5
CASSLGGALGNQPQHF	TGTGCCAGCAGCTTGGGCGGGGCACTCGGCAATCAGCCCCAGCATTTT	TRBJ1-5	few	-	TRBV5-5
CASSFGTANEQFF	TGTGCCAGCAGCTTCGGGACTGCGAATGAGCAGTTCTTC	TRBJ2-1	-	-	TRBV7-9
CASSVAQAGNTIYF	TGTGCCAGCAGCGTAGCCCAGGCTGGAAACACCATATATTTT	TRBJ1-3	few	-	TRBV9
CSVVVSGGYNEQFF	TGCAGCGTTGTCGTATCGGGGGGCTACAATGAGCAGTTCTTC	TRBJ2-1	-	TRBD2	TRBV29-1
CASSRTGQYGYTF	TGTGCCAGCAGCCGGACAGGGCAATATGGCTACACCTTC	TRBJ1-2	-	TRBD1	TRBV14
CASSPIALDTQYF	TGCGCCAGCAGCCCAATAGCGTTAGATACGCAGTATTTT	TRBJ2-3	few	-	TRBV5-1
CASSGGLPPEQFF	TGTGCCAGCAGTGGGGGACTACCCCCCGAGCAGTTCTTC	TRBJ2-1	few	TRBD2	TRBV6-1
CASSLAFGGTGNSQAFF	TGTGCCAGTAGCCTCGCTTTTGGCGGAACTGGAAACTCTCAAGCTTTCTTT	TRBJ1-1	-	-	TRBV19
CSASQGGELFF	TGCAGTGCTTCACAGGGGGGAGAACTGTTTTTT	TRBJ1-4	-	TRBD1	TRBV20-1
CATSRDETGAYEQYF	TGTGCCACCAGCAGAGATGAAACAGGGGCCTACGAGCAGTACTTC	TRBJ2-7	few	TRBD1	TRBV15